One sample yielded the 31 T cell receptor beta chains listed below, sequenced in a study of cytomegalovirus exposure and HLA in healthy donors. PCR primers comprised 60 Vbeta and 13 Jbeta primers. Assay used: immunoSEQ multiplex PCR; TCRdb lists only in-frame clones, some missing. In the table there are 130,000 to 150,000 clones, approximately 79% of which are singletons. Sequences were obtained from PBMCs. The source of these receptors is a woman aged 40 to 50 in good health and CMV-seropositive.

This sequence joins TRBV10-3 and TRBJ2-7, with 11 bases that match TRBD2. V was clipped by 4 bases and J by 0 bases; unmatched bases: 5. CDR3 size: 16 residues. Germline V gene sequence: CDR1 ENHRY, CDR2 SYGVKD. The DNA for the CDR3 is TGTGCCATCAGTGGGGCTAGCGGGGGGCCCTCCTACGAGCAGTACTTC. Protein: CAISGASGGPSYEQYF.

This clone was picked up a small number of times. This chain connects TRBV19 to TRBJ2-1, with TRBD1 matching over 11 bases. The CDR3 spans 17 residues. The trim removed 2 bases at V and 6 bases at J, leaving 9 bases unmatched. The germline V gene encodes CDR1 LNHDA and CDR2 SQIVND (reference sequence). The CDR3 loop reads CASSIFYTGTGGNEQFF. CDR3 nucleotide sequence: TGTGCCAGTAGTATATTTTACACCGGGACAGGGGGCAATGAGCAGTTCTTC.

This rearrangement joins TRBV5-1 to TRBJ1-2; 7 nucleotides agree with TRBD1. CDR1 is SGHRS, CDR2 YFSETQ, per germline. Unmatched junction bases numbered 3, after V lost 3 bases and J lost 4 bases. The CDR3 is 13 residues long. The CDR3: CASSWDSPYGYTF. The CDR3 bases are TGCGCCAGCAGCTGGGACAGCCCCTATGGCTACACCTTC.

The V gene is TRBV6-5, the J gene TRBJ1-4, with 7 bases fitting TRBD1. The CDR3 runs to 15 residues. Germline V gene sequence: CDR1 MNHEY, CDR2 SVGAGI. V dropped 7 bases and J dropped 4; count of bases not matched to a gene: 9. The CDR3 loop reads CASKRQGTHNEKLFF. CDR3 in DNA: TGTGCCAGCAAGAGACAGGGAACCCATAATGAAAAACTGTTTTTT.

This chain links TRBV9 with TRBJ2-2; D not certain. CDR3 length: 18 residues. Per the germline V gene, CDR1 is SGDLS and CDR2 is YYNGEE. The ends were cut back, 0 bases at V and 0 bases at J, with 15 bases in the middle. The CDR3 sequence is CASSVEPLLLANTGELFF. The CDR3 DNA follows: TGTGCCAGCAGCGTAGAACCTCTCCTACTCGCGAACACCGGGGAGCTGTTTTTT.

The chain is built from TRBV7-2 and TRBJ1-3; no clear D gene. The germline V gene encodes CDR1 SGHTA and CDR2 FQGNSA. With 3 bases removed from V and 2 bases from J, the gap between germline ends came to 11 bases. The length of the CDR3 is 15 residues. The CDR3: CASSFLGVAGNTIYF. The CDR3 DNA sequence: TGTGCCAGCAGCTTCCTCGGGGTGGCTGGAAACACCATATATTTT.

This chain joins TRBV5-6 and TRBJ2-3; no reliable D call. This CDR3 region has 16 residues. The germline V and J ends were trimmed by 0 bases and 4 bases, with 15 bases remaining between them. Per germline, CDR1 SGHDT and CDR2 YYEEEE. CDR3 protein: CASSLVGRVGADTQYF. The CDR3 DNA sequence: TGTGCCAGCAGCTTGGTCGGTCGGGTAGGCGCAGATACGCAGTATTTT.

This chain joins TRBV5-1 and TRBJ1-3; D call uncertain. The V gene's germline CDR1 is SGHRS and CDR2 YFSETQ. V shed 3 bases and J shed 0 bases, with 13 bases lying between them. CDR3 length: 16 amino acids. CDR3 region: CASSWSAADSGNTIYF. The CDR3 bases are TGCGCCAGCAGCTGGAGTGCGGCAGACTCTGGAAACACCATATATTTT.

This clone appeared a single time. The chain combines TRBV28 with TRBJ2-3; D is perhaps TRBD1 (6 bases). The V end lost 4 bases, the J end lost 2 bases, and 16 bases lay between the germline ends. The germline CDR1 and CDR2 sequences are MDHEN and SYDVKM. This CDR3 comprises 16 residues. CDR3 DNA sequence: TGTGCCAGCAGTTCCTACTGGGGGCGGTACACAGATACGCAGTATTTT. It is translated as CASSSYWGRYTDTQYF.

This chain uses TRBV28 with TRBJ1-1; TRBD1 matches 8 bases. The germline V gene has CDR1 MDHEN and CDR2 SYDVKM. The CDR3 spans 12 residues. V trimming: 5 bases; J trimming: 10 bases; junction bases outside the gene matches: 6. For the CDR3, the DNA is TGTGCCAGCAGTGACAGGGGCCTAAGAGCTTTCTTT. It specifies CASSDRGLRAFF. The whole variable domain, remainder taken from reference TRBV28 and TRBJ1-1, is DVKVTQSSRYLVKRTGEKVFLECVQDMDHENMFWYRQDPGLGLRLIYFSYDVKMKEKGDIPEGYSVSREKKERFSLILESASTNQTSMYLCASSDRGLRAFFGQGTRLTVV.

This chain connects TRBV28 to TRBJ2-4; a weak D match, TRBD1 (7 bases). CDR3 length equals 16 residues. Trimming stripped 5 bases from V and 2 bases from J, with 16 bases between. Germline V gene lookup returns CDR1 MDHEN and CDR2 SYDVKM. The CDR3 reads CASSAGTASSKNIQYF. DNA of the CDR3: TGTGCCAGCAGTGCGGGGACAGCCTCTTCCAAAAACATTCAGTACTTC.

The sample holds one count of this clone. The chain has TRBV7-9 and TRBJ1-3; perhaps TRBD1 as D (6 bases). Between the trimmed V and J ends, which lost 5 bases and 3 bases, there was a span of 11 bases. The length of the CDR3 is 14 residues. CDR1 is SEHNR and CDR2 is FQNEAQ in the germline V gene (reference sequence). The CDR3 DNA reads as TGTGCCAGCAGCCAGGACAGTTATGGAAACACCATATATTTT. This encodes CASSQDSYGNTIYF.

This clone was detected a few times. The DNA of the CDR3 is TGCGCCAGCAGCTCCGCCGGGGCGGGGGACTACAATGAGCAGTTCTTC. It is translated as CASSSAGAGDYNEQFF. The chain combines TRBV5-1 with TRBJ2-1, with 7 nucleotides matching TRBD2. V lost 3 bases, J lost 3 bases, and 9 bases stayed unmatched. The CDR3 runs 16 residues. Germline CDR1 SGHRS, CDR2 YFSETQ.

This clone was picked up a small number of times. This chain joins TRBV25-1 and TRBJ1-3; D is possibly TRBD1 (5 bases). The CDR3 contains 18 residues. The V gene lost 8 bases and the J gene lost 0 bases, with 23 bases spanning the gap. Germline V gene lookup returns CDR1 MGHDK and CDR2 SYGVNS. Here the CDR3 reads CASRPPGGSTGSGNTIYF. The CDR3 DNA reads as TGTGCCAGCCGCCCCCCGGGCGGAAGTACAGGCTCTGGAAACACCATATATTTT.

This chain connects TRBV10-3 to TRBJ2-1; D may be TRBD1 (5 bases). The ends were cut back, 6 bases at V and 1 base at J, with 7 bases in the middle. This CDR3 has 13 amino acids. Germline-derived CDR1 and CDR2 are ENHRY and SYGVKD. In DNA form, the CDR3 reads TGTGCCATCAGGACAGCTTCCTACAATGAGCAGTTCTTC. Translating it yields CAIRTASYNEQFF.

The CDR3 DNA reads as TGTGCCAGCAGTTTATCGGGACAGGGGGCAGGTAATGAAAAACTGTTTTTT. Its translation is CASSLSGQGAGNEKLFF. V gene TRBV27 combines with J gene TRBJ1-4; 12 bases line up with TRBD1. Trimming took 0 bases from V and 4 from J; bases not matched to a gene: 3. The CDR3 is made up of 17 amino acids. The germline V gene encodes CDR1 MNHEY and CDR2 SMNVEV (reference sequence).

This chain connects TRBV25-1 to TRBJ1-1; 7 bases are shared with TRBD1. J lost 10 bases, V lost 8 bases, and 7 bases had no gene match. Germline CDR1 and CDR2: MGHDK and SYGVNS. The CDR3 has 11 residues. CDR3 sequence (DNA): TGTGCCAGCGCGACAGGGTTGCTAGCTTTCTTT. Protein: CASATGLLAFF.

This clone has just a few counts. The chain combines TRBV5-4 with TRBJ1-5; 9 nucleotides match TRBD1. V gave up 0 bases and J gave up 2 bases; unmatched junction bases: 3. Germline V gene lookup returns CDR1 SGHNT and CDR2 YYREEE (reference sequence). This CDR3 region has 16 residues. The CDR3 DNA reads as TGTGCCAGCAGCTTGGCCAGGACAGGGGGCAATCAGCCCCAGCATTTT. Amino acids: CASSLARTGGNQPQHF.

This clone has just a few counts. The chain joins TRBV10-2 to TRBJ1-3, with TRBD1 matching over 10 bases. The trim removed 6 bases at V and 0 bases at J, leaving 8 bases unmatched. The CDR3 loop spans 17 amino acids. CDR1 and CDR2 (germline): WSHSY, SAAADI. The CDR3: CASRDTGQGNSGNTIYF. The CDR3 DNA reads as TGCGCCAGCAGGGATACGGGACAGGGGAACTCTGGAAACACCATATATTTT.

The genes are TRBV2 and TRBJ1-1; 9 nucleotides agree with TRBD1. The germline CDR1 and CDR2 sequences are SNHLY and FYNNEI. The CDR3 covers 12 residues. V was pared by 9 bases and J by 5 bases, with 4 bases of the junction left unmatched. CDR3 region: CARGTGWTEAFF. The CDR3 coding sequence is TGTGCCAGGGGGACAGGGTGGACTGAAGCTTTCTTT.

V and J are TRBV5-6 and TRBJ1-4; possibly TRBD1 for D (6 bases). Germline lookup yields CDR1 SGHDT and CDR2 YYEEEE. The ends were cut back, 1 base at V and 5 bases at J, with 9 bases in the middle. There are 14 residues in the CDR3. The CDR3 region has the DNA TGTGCCAGCAGCTTGTGGGGGCTCAATGAAAAACTGTTTTTT. It codes for CASSLWGLNEKLFF.

This sequence joins TRBV5-4 and TRBJ2-2, with 7 positions matching TRBD1. V dropped 0 bases and J dropped 5; count of bases not matched to a gene: 7. The CDR3 loop spans 16 amino acids. Germline CDR1 and CDR2: SGHNT and YYREEE (reference sequence). The CDR3 spells CASSLADRVGTGELFF. The CDR3 DNA reads as TGTGCCAGCAGCTTGGCCGACAGGGTGGGGACCGGGGAGCTGTTTTTT.

CDR3 loop: CASKEGTVAGETQYF. The CDR3 nucleotides are TGTGCCAGCAAAGAAGGAACTGTGGCGGGGGAGACCCAGTACTTC. V usage is TRBV27 and J usage is TRBJ2-5; weak D call: TRBD2 (6 bases). Germline V gives CDR1 MNHEY, CDR2 SMNVEV (reference sequence). V gave up 7 bases and J gave up 5 bases, with 20 bases separating them. This CDR3 region has 15 residues.

The chain recombines TRBV6-5 with TRBJ1-2; no definite D call. This CDR3 has 14 residues. V shed 7 bases and J shed 8 bases, with 20 bases lying between them. Per germline, CDR1 MNHEY and CDR2 SVGAGI. The CDR3 coding sequence is TGTGCCAGCACCAATTCAGGTGGCCCGCAGGGCTACACCTTC. Residues: CASTNSGGPQGYTF.

The rearrangement joins TRBV30 to TRBJ1-5, with D hard to call. The V gene's germline CDR1 is GTSNPN and CDR2 SVGIG (reference sequence). V lost 1 base and J lost 4, with 11 bases in between. The CDR3 runs 14 residues. The DNA for the CDR3 is TGTGCCTGGAGTGACCTTGGAGGAAATCAGCCCCAGCATTTT. This gives the protein CAWSDLGGNQPQHF.

In its sample, this clone was seen a few times. The chain uses TRBV6-6 and TRBJ1-1; D gene ambiguous. Trimming left V 6 bases short and J 1 base short, with 9 bases between. CDR1 and CDR2 from the germline V gene are MNHNY and SVGAGI (reference sequence). The CDR3 has 13 amino acids. The CDR3 DNA is TGTGCCAGCAGCCTGACACCGAACACTGAAGCTTTCTTT. The encoded protein is CASSLTPNTEAFF.

This clone was detected only once. V and J are TRBV28 and TRBJ2-1, with TRBD1 identical over 9 bases. The germline V gene encodes CDR1 MDHEN and CDR2 SYDVKM. The V and J ends lost 7 bases and 4 bases, in that order; junction bases with no gene match: 8. CDR3 length equals 15 residues. The CDR3, as DNA: TGTGCCAGCACCGATGGGGGACAGGGATACAATGAGCAGTTCTTC. This gives the protein CASTDGGQGYNEQFF.

This chain links TRBV5-6 with TRBJ1-1, with 7 bases fitting TRBD1. The V gene end was trimmed by 4 bases and the J gene end by 4 bases; junction bases not matched to a gene: 1. CDR3 length: 12 residues. Germline CDR1 is SGHDT and CDR2 is YYEEEE. The CDR3 DNA is TGTGCCAGCAGCCAGGGGGTCACTGAAGCTTTCTTT. The encoded protein is CASSQGVTEAFF.

This clone was detected a few times. The chain has TRBV5-5 and TRBJ1-2; TRBD1 is a possible D gene (6 bases). Trimming left V 0 bases short and J 3 bases short, with 15 bases between. This CDR3 contains 16 residues. Germline V lookup: CDR1 SGHKS, CDR2 YYEKEE (reference sequence). CDR3: CASSLVYRAADYGYTF. The CDR3 nucleotides are TGTGCCAGCAGCTTGGTGTACAGGGCCGCGGACTATGGCTACACCTTC.

This chain links TRBV28 with TRBJ2-3; 13 nucleotides match TRBD2. The CDR3 is 18 amino acids. Germline CDR1 and CDR2: MDHEN and SYDVKM. The V segment lost 1 base and the J segment 2 bases; nucleotides outside the gene matches: 6. The DNA of the CDR3 is TGTGCCAGCAGTTTATTGGGACTAGCGGGGACTATCACAGATACGCAGTATTTT. Translating it yields CASSLLGLAGTITDTQYF. The full variable domain, with the rest looked up from reference TRBV28 and TRBJ2-3, is DVKVTQSSRYLVKRTGEKVFLECVQDMDHENMFWYRQDPGLGLRLIYFSYDVKMKEKGDIPEGYSVSREKKERFSLILESASTNQTSMYLCASSLLGLAGTITDTQYFGPGTRLTVL.

The chain combines TRBV27 with TRBJ2-1; 7 nucleotides line up with TRBD2. In germline, CDR1 is MNHEY, CDR2 SMNVEV (reference sequence). V lost 3 bases and J lost 1; bases outside the gene matches: 3. The length of the CDR3 is 15 residues. The CDR3 DNA follows: TGTGCCAGCAGTTTGCAGCGGGGATCCTACAATGAGCAGTTCTTC. It translates to CASSLQRGSYNEQFF.